The 29 T cell receptor beta chains presented below share a single source sample, sequenced in a study of spatial heterogeneity in lung cancer. Each CDR3 protein gets one entry after TCRdb re-called the 5' RACE reads with MiXCR. This table has some 45,000 distinct CDR3 sequences, 10% to 15% appearing once. The sample's time point: sample taken at primary tumor resection. Sequencing covered unsorted whole RNA taken from tumor, nontumor lung or frozen PBMC. The source material was PBMCs, sampled at surgery. The receptors stem from a female donor with early-stage non-small cell lung cancer.

This clonotype was seen a handful of times. The chain employs TRBV7-9 and TRBJ2-7; D remains ambiguous. The ends were cut back, 5 bases at V and 5 bases at J, with 13 bases in the middle. Germline V gene data show CDR1 as SEHNR and CDR2 as FQNEAQ (reference sequence). The CDR3 is made up of 13 amino acids. CDR3 loop: CASSTSETHEQYF. The CDR3 bases are TGTGCCAGCAGCACCTCGGAAACTCACGAGCAGTACTTC.

Concerning this clonotype: This could be a read error, since a much larger clone is one nucleotide away. The chain links TRBV5-1 to TRBJ1-2; 7 bases match TRBD1. The CDR3 length is 14 residues. CDR1 SGHRS and CDR2 YFSETQ come from the germline V gene. CDR3 sequence: CASSLGTAADGDTF. The DNA for the CDR3 is TGCGCCAGCAGCTTAGGGACAGCAGCTGATGGCGACACCTTC.

This clonotype has a count of ten or more. The chain has TRBV29-1 and TRBJ1-1, with D maybe TRBD1 (5 bases). Germline assignment: CDR1 SQVTM and CDR2 ANQGSEA. Deletions cut 2 bases from V and 4 bases from J, with 8 bases between. This CDR3 is 12 amino acids long. The CDR3 loop reads CSVEWGGTEAFF. DNA of the CDR3: TGCAGCGTTGAATGGGGGGGCACTGAAGCTTTCTTT.

This clonotype was picked up many times. This chain links TRBV5-1 with TRBJ2-7, with 8 bases that match TRBD2. Unmatched junction bases numbered 17, after V lost 0 bases and J lost 3 bases. This CDR3 has 19 residues. Germline values: CDR1 SGHRS, CDR2 YFSETQ. The CDR3 region has the DNA TGCGCCAGCAGCTTGGAACCAGCGGGGGCTTCCCCCCCTCTCTACGAGCAGTACTTC. This encodes CASSLEPAGASPPLYEQYF.

A few counts support this clonotype. V gene TRBV7-3 combines with J gene TRBJ2-3, with D perhaps assigned TRBD1 or TRBD2 (5 bases each). In germline, CDR1 is SGHTA, CDR2 FQGTGA. The CDR3 spans 15 residues. Deletions cut 5 bases from V and 0 bases from J, with 12 bases between. In nucleotides, the CDR3 is TGTGCCAGCAGCCCTGGGGGTACTAGCACAGATACGCAGTATTTT. It encodes CASSPGGTSTDTQYF.

The sample holds a few counts of this clonotype. V usage is TRBV12-5 and J usage is TRBJ2-1; D gene unclear. Germline-derived CDR1 and CDR2 are LGHNT and FRNRAP. The CDR3 spans 12 residues. V was trimmed by 1 base and J by 4 bases, leaving 2 bases between them. CDR3 loop: CASGLDYNEQFF. The CDR3 nucleotides read TGTGCTAGTGGTTTGGATTACAATGAGCAGTTCTTC.

This clonotype showed up many times. The chain is built from TRBV12-3 or TRBV12-4 and TRBJ2-7, with D tentatively TRBD1 (6 bases). Trimming left V 5 bases short and J 4 bases short, with 9 bases between. This CDR3 region has 12 residues. CDR3: CASSEGGYEQYF. In DNA, the CDR3 is TGTGCCAGCAGTGAAGGGGGTTACGAGCAGTACTTC.

Ten or more counts support this clonotype. V is TRBV3-1 and J is TRBJ2-4; 10 nucleotides line up with TRBD1. The CDR3 consists of 17 residues. V was clipped by 3 bases and J by 0 bases; unmatched bases: 5. Germline CDR1 and CDR2: LGHDT and YNNKEL (reference sequence). The CDR3 DNA sequence: TGTGCCAGCAGCCAGACTGACAGGGGGCTAGCCAAAAACATTCAGTACTTC. Its protein is CASSQTDRGLAKNIQYF.

Many counts were recorded for this clonotype. CDR3 DNA sequence: TGTGCCAGCAGTTCGTCAGATACGCAGTATTTT. Translation: CASSSSDTQYF. The J gene is TRBJ2-3, the V gene TRBV6-6; D is unresolved. From germline, CDR1 is MNHNY and CDR2 SVGAGI (reference sequence). This CDR3 comprises 11 residues. V was pared by 4 bases and J by 4 bases, with 3 bases between.

This chain uses TRBV20-1 with TRBJ1-2, with D hard to call. CDR1 and CDR2 (germline): DFQATT, SNEGSKA (reference sequence). CDR3 length equals 13 residues. Trimming shortened V by 5 bases and J by 0 bases, and 10 bases separated the two germline ends. In DNA, the CDR3 is TGCAGTGCTGGAACAGACACTAACTATGGCTACACCTTC. Translating gives CSAGTDTNYGYTF.

This sequence joins TRBV5-6 and TRBJ2-2; possible D gene TRBD1, 6 bases. This CDR3 comprises 16 residues. Germline CDR1 reads SGHDT; CDR2 reads YYEEEE. Trimming stripped 1 base from V and 3 bases from J, with 13 bases between. As DNA, the CDR3 is TGTGCCAGCAGCTTGAAGTTTGGGGGCGACACCGGGGAGCTGTTTTTT. This gives the protein CASSLKFGGDTGELFF.

This sequence joins TRBV6-1 and TRBJ1-1; a possible D gene is TRBD1 (6 bases). Germline values: CDR1 MNHNS, CDR2 SASEGT. The CDR3 is 14 residues long. V was pared by 1 base and J by 3 bases, with 9 bases between. Written as DNA, the CDR3 is TGTGCCAGCAGTGAAGGAGGGGGATACACTGAAGCTTTCTTT. Translated, it gives CASSEGGGYTEAFF.

This clonotype has a handful of counts. The chain combines TRBV2 with TRBJ1-5; possible D gene TRBD1, 6 bases. Germline CDR1 and CDR2: SNHLY and FYNNEI. There are 16 residues in the CDR3. V was cut by 4 bases and J by 1 base, with 14 bases left in between. The CDR3 bases are TGTGCCAGCAGTGGGGACAACGGAATGAGCAATCAGCCCCAGCATTTT. The encoded protein is CASSGDNGMSNQPQHF.

This clonotype was counted ten times or more. V usage is TRBV12-3 or TRBV12-4 and J usage is TRBJ1-2, with D possibly being TRBD1 (6 bases). Trimming took 6 bases from V and 7 from J, leaving 12 bases between them. CDR3 length: 12 residues. In DNA form, the CDR3 reads TGTGCCAGCAGCCCAACAGGGTTTGGCTACACCTTC. Translation gives CASSPTGFGYTF.

A few counts support this clonotype. This sequence joins TRBV6-5 and TRBJ1-5, with unresolved D. The CDR3 length is 13 residues. Germline V gives CDR1 MNHEY, CDR2 SVGAGI. Trimming stripped 6 bases from V and 5 bases from J, with 11 bases between. The DNA for the CDR3 is TGTGCCAGCAGGGGCTCGGTGGATCAGCCCCAGCATTTT. This translates into CASRGSVDQPQHF.

The rearrangement links TRBV12-3 or TRBV12-4 to TRBJ2-1, with TRBD2 matching 8 bases. This CDR3 has 15 amino acids. The ends lost 5 bases at V and 4 bases at J; junction bases unmatched: 7. The CDR3 DNA follows: TGTGCCAGCAGTCCGAGACTAGCGTCTTACAATGAGCAGTTCTTC. Translation gives CASSPRLASYNEQFF.

This clonotype was detected ten times or more. V and J are TRBV28 and TRBJ2-3, with a weak D call TRBD1 (5 bases). The CDR3 is 18 residues long. Germline-derived CDR1 and CDR2 are MDHEN and SYDVKM. Trimming took 4 bases from V and 6 from J, leaving 26 bases between them. The CDR3, as DNA: TGTGCCAGCAGTTCCCCGCTCTCGACAGTCGGCGGCAGGGATACGCAGTATTTT. Its protein is CASSSPLSTVGGRDTQYF. The variable domain in full, with the rest retrieved from reference TRBV28 and TRBJ2-3, is DVKVTQSSRYLVKRTGEKVFLECVQDMDHENMFWYRQDPGLGLRLIYFSYDVKMKEKGDIPEGYSVSREKKERFSLILESASTNQTSMYLCASSSPLSTVGGRDTQYFGPGTRLTVL.

The chain recombines TRBV18 with TRBJ1-4; TRBD1 might be the D (5 bases). CDR1 is KGHSH and CDR2 is LQKENI in the germline V gene. Trimming pared 3 bases from V and 5 bases from J, leaving 16 bases between. This CDR3 is 16 amino acids long. This CDR3 is CASSPPAGKKNEKLFF. The CDR3 DNA is TGTGCCAGCTCACCGCCCGCAGGGAAGAAGAATGAAAAACTGTTTTTT.

Only a few counts were recorded for this clonotype. The chain has TRBV5-1 and TRBJ2-1; TRBD2 agrees at 11 bases. Per the germline V gene, CDR1 is SGHRS and CDR2 is YFSETQ. The V segment lost 0 bases and the J segment 13 bases; nucleotides outside the gene matches: 6. This CDR3 comprises 14 residues. DNA of the CDR3: TGCGCCAGCAGCTTGGAGGGGACTAGCGGTCCTCAGTTCTTC. Protein: CASSLEGTSGPQFF.

In regard to this clonotype: The junction and the germline gene differ at one end; a read error may be behind it. V and J are TRBV19 and TRBJ1-2; TRBD1 might be the D (5 bases). There are 15 residues in the CDR3. Germline V gene lookup returns CDR1 LNHDA and CDR2 SQIVND (reference sequence). CDR3 in amino acids: CTSSRTGGWGYGYTF. The CDR3 nucleotides are TGTACCAGTAGCCGGACGGGGGGATGGGGCTATGGCTACACCTTC.

The J gene is TRBJ1-4, the V gene TRBV7-9, with D tentatively TRBD1 (6 bases). CDR1 and CDR2 (germline): SEHNR, FQNEAQ (reference sequence). The V and J ends lost 5 bases and 8 bases respectively, with 21 bases between them. The CDR3 is 16 amino acids. This chain's CDR3 is CASSARGPNGQEKLFF. Here the CDR3 DNA reads TGTGCCAGCAGCGCAAGGGGCCCTAATGGACAGGAAAAACTGTTTTTT.

This clonotype was recorded at least ten times. The V call is TRBV29-1, the J call TRBJ1-1; D gene ambiguous. The CDR3 is 14 amino acids. Germline-derived CDR1 and CDR2 are SQVTM and ANQGSEA. V shed 1 base and J shed 3 bases, with 12 bases lying between them. In DNA form, the CDR3 reads TGCAGCGTTGAAGTCGCGGCCAGCTACACTGAAGCTTTCTTT. Translating gives CSVEVAASYTEAFF.

At least ten counts were recorded for this clonotype. The rearrangement links TRBV20-1 to TRBJ2-7; D unclear. Germline loops: CDR1 DFQATT, CDR2 SNEGSKA (reference sequence). The CDR3 has 13 residues. Trimming left V 6 bases short and J 3 bases short, with 15 bases between. The CDR3 protein is CSAGPWDVYEQYF. CDR3 nucleotide sequence: TGCAGTGCCGGTCCCTGGGATGTCTACGAGCAGTACTTC.

This chain links TRBV15 with TRBJ2-5; D not certain. Germline V gene lookup returns CDR1 LNHNV and CDR2 YYDKDF (reference sequence). The CDR3 has 15 amino acids. Trimming cost V 0 bases and J 0 bases, with 8 bases left between them. The CDR3 protein is CATSRERQYQETQYF. CDR3 bases: TGTGCCACCAGCAGAGAACGGCAGTACCAAGAGACCCAGTACTTC.

The sample holds one count of this clonotype. The chain is built from TRBV19 and TRBJ2-5; the D is unclear. This CDR3 is 14 amino acids long. V was clipped by 6 bases and J by 0 bases, with 11 bases between them. Per the germline V gene, CDR1 is LNHDA and CDR2 is SQIVND (reference sequence). The CDR3 sequence is CASSDPGYQETQYF. The CDR3 DNA is TGTGCCAGTAGCGACCCCGGGTACCAAGAGACCCAGTACTTC.

The chain has TRBV7-2 and TRBJ2-4; a weak D match, TRBD2 (7 bases). The CDR3 covers 12 residues. V was cut by 3 bases and J by 13 bases, with 13 bases left in between. CDR1 is SGHTA and CDR2 is FQGNSA in the germline V gene. The CDR3 reads CASSFTGGPQYF. CDR3 nucleotide sequence: TGTGCCAGCAGCTTTACGGGGGGCCCACAGTACTTC.

This clonotype was seen only a few times. V is TRBV18 and J is TRBJ2-3, with 8 nucleotides matching TRBD2. J was trimmed by 0 bases and V by 2 bases; bases with no gene match: 10. The CDR3 is 18 amino acids. Germline loops: CDR1 KGHSH, CDR2 LQKENI. The CDR3 region is CASSPLAGGPDSTDTQYF. The DNA of the CDR3 is TGTGCCAGCTCACCATTGGCGGGGGGCCCGGACAGCACAGATACGCAGTATTTT.

This clonotype was counted at least ten times. The rearrangement links TRBV20-1 to TRBJ1-5; no firm D call. V was shortened by 5 bases and J by 0 bases, with 11 bases between the two germline ends. The CDR3 covers 14 residues. The germline CDR1 and CDR2 sequences are DFQATT and SNEGSKA (reference sequence). CDR3 loop: CSAVPGGSNQPQHF. CDR3 sequence (DNA): TGCAGTGCTGTACCGGGCGGTAGCAATCAGCCCCAGCATTTT.

This clonotype was recorded a few times. The chain has TRBV4-3 and TRBJ2-1, with D maybe TRBD2 (5 bases). The V end lost 1 base, the J end lost 4 bases, and 14 bases lay between the germline ends. The germline gives CDR1 LGHNA, CDR2 YSLEER. The CDR3 contains 16 residues. CDR3 bases: TGCGCCAGCAGCCAAGCTCCCAGCGGAGCATACAATGAGCAGTTCTTC. Encoded protein: CASSQAPSGAYNEQFF.